This is a list of T cell receptor beta chains from one sample in a study of blood T cell repertoires in COVID-19. TCRdb's copy holds only in-frame clones and misses some; the assay was immunoSEQ multiplex PCR. Of about 280,000 clones in the sample, roughly 90% were seen once. Sequencing used peripheral blood. The receptors stem from a woman aged 25-40 years with active or convalescent COVID-19. The CDR3 runs from the conserved cysteine through the conserved F or W. The order of the fields is CDR3 DNA, CDR3 protein, J gene, D gene, clone size, V gene. D genes are given only for firm matches. Clone size appears in some rows only: once, few, many, or a class for an expanded clone.

CDR3nt: TGCGCCAGCAGCTTGGCCTCGGAGGGAGAGACCCAGTACTTC
CDR3aa: CASSLASEGETQYF
j_gene: TRBJ2-5
d_gene: -
abundance: few
v_gene: TRBV5-1

CDR3nt: TGTGCCACCAGTGATGTAAGTAACGGCGAGCAGTACTTC
CDR3aa: CATSDVSNGEQYF
j_gene: TRBJ2-7
d_gene: -
abundance: -
v_gene: TRBV24-1

CDR3nt: TGCGCCAGCAGCCCGCGGGGGGGCCGGACCGGGGAGCTGTTTTTT
CDR3aa: CASSPRGGRTGELFF
j_gene: TRBJ2-2
d_gene: TRBD2
abundance: -
v_gene: TRBV5-1

CDR3nt: TGTGCCAGCGTGGACAGGGGGCCTTCACCCCTCCACTTT
CDR3aa: CASVDRGPSPLHF
j_gene: TRBJ1-6
d_gene: TRBD1
abundance: few
v_gene: TRBV7-2

CDR3nt: TGTGCCAGCAGTTACTCCACGGGGGATTCTGGAAACACCATATATTTT
CDR3aa: CASSYSTGDSGNTIYF
j_gene: TRBJ1-3
d_gene: -
abundance: -
v_gene: TRBV6-2/TRBV6-3

CDR3nt: TGTGCCAGCAGTTTCTCCCCTAGCGGGGGGGGCCAAGAGACCCAGTACTTC
CDR3aa: CASSFSPSGGGQETQYF
j_gene: TRBJ2-5
d_gene: TRBD2
abundance: -
v_gene: TRBV27

CDR3nt: TGCGCCAGCCGAGAGATCTCTGGGGCCAACGTCCTGACTTTC
CDR3aa: CASREISGANVLTF
j_gene: TRBJ2-6
d_gene: -
abundance: once
v_gene: TRBV5-1

CDR3nt: TGTGCCAGCATGGGACAGCCTAACACTGAAGCTTTCTTT
CDR3aa: CASMGQPNTEAFF
j_gene: TRBJ1-1
d_gene: TRBD1
abundance: -
v_gene: TRBV6-5

CDR3nt: TGTGCCAGCAGTTTATCGAAGGGGACACTTAATTCACCCCTCCACTTT
CDR3aa: CASSLSKGTLNSPLHF
j_gene: TRBJ1-6
d_gene: -
abundance: -
v_gene: TRBV27

CDR3nt: TGTGCCAGCAGTCCCGGGGACAGGGTGGGTGTCTCACCCCTCCACTTT
CDR3aa: CASSPGDRVGVSPLHF
j_gene: TRBJ1-6
d_gene: TRBD1
abundance: -
v_gene: TRBV27

CDR3nt: TGTGCCAGCAGTCCTACAGGGTCGCATGGAAACACCATATATTTT
CDR3aa: CASSPTGSHGNTIYF
j_gene: TRBJ1-3
d_gene: -
abundance: -
v_gene: TRBV6-5

CDR3nt: TGCGCCAGCAGCTCACTTAGCGGGGGCGGGGCAGAGACCCAGTACTTC
CDR3aa: CASSSLSGGGAETQYF
j_gene: TRBJ2-5
d_gene: TRBD2
abundance: -
v_gene: TRBV5-1

CDR3nt: TGTGCCAGCAGCTTGCCCGGGACAGGGGGTGAAAAACTGTTTTTT
CDR3aa: CASSLPGTGGEKLFF
j_gene: TRBJ1-4
d_gene: TRBD1
abundance: -
v_gene: TRBV5-4

CDR3nt: TGTGCCATCAGAACTAGCGGGGGGGCCCCCGGGGAGCTGTTTTTT
CDR3aa: CAIRTSGGAPGELFF
j_gene: TRBJ2-2
d_gene: TRBD2
abundance: -
v_gene: TRBV10-3

CDR3nt: TGTGCCAGCAGTGAACAGGCCCTTAATCAGCCCCAGCATTTT
CDR3aa: CASSEQALNQPQHF
j_gene: TRBJ1-5
d_gene: -
abundance: -
v_gene: TRBV2

CDR3nt: TGTGCCAGCTCACCCGGGACAGATTTCAATCAGCCCCAGCATTTT
CDR3aa: CASSPGTDFNQPQHF
j_gene: TRBJ1-5
d_gene: TRBD1
abundance: -
v_gene: TRBV18

CDR3nt: TGTGCCAGCAGCTTGGGCAGCTATAATTCACCCCTCCACTTT
CDR3aa: CASSLGSYNSPLHF
j_gene: TRBJ1-6
d_gene: -
abundance: few
v_gene: TRBV14

CDR3nt: TGTGCCAGTAGTATTGTAGTCGGAGCTGGAAACACCATATATTTT
CDR3aa: CASSIVVGAGNTIYF
j_gene: TRBJ1-3
d_gene: -
abundance: once
v_gene: TRBV19

CDR3nt: TGTGCCACCCACCGGACAGTAAACACTGAAGCTTTCTTT
CDR3aa: CATHRTVNTEAFF
j_gene: TRBJ1-1
d_gene: -
abundance: -
v_gene: TRBV6-5

CDR3nt: TGTGCCTGGAGGGCGGCTGGACAGCTGAACACTGAAGCTTTCTTT
CDR3aa: CAWRAAGQLNTEAFF
j_gene: TRBJ1-1
d_gene: -
abundance: -
v_gene: TRBV30

CDR3nt: TGTGCCAGCAGTCCTAAGAAACAAGGGACAGGGGGGTTCCCCGGGGAGCTGTTTTTT
CDR3aa: CASSPKKQGTGGFPGELFF
j_gene: TRBJ2-2
d_gene: TRBD1
abundance: -
v_gene: TRBV6-6

CDR3nt: TGTGCCAGCAGCAGGGTGGGGGGGCCCGGCTCCTACAATGAGCAGTTCTTC
CDR3aa: CASSRVGGPGSYNEQFF
j_gene: TRBJ2-1
d_gene: -
abundance: -
v_gene: TRBV5-8

CDR3nt: TGCGCCAGCAGTCAATTGAACAGGGAAGGTTCACCCCTCCACTTT
CDR3aa: CASSQLNREGSPLHF
j_gene: TRBJ1-6
d_gene: -
abundance: -
v_gene: TRBV23-1

CDR3nt: TGTGCCAGCAGTGAATGGAACCAGGGGGTAAACTATGGCTACACCTTC
CDR3aa: CASSEWNQGVNYGYTF
j_gene: TRBJ1-2
d_gene: TRBD1
abundance: -
v_gene: TRBV25-1

CDR3nt: TGTGCCAGCTCACCTGGTAGCCGGGGGTTTATCGATGAGCAGTTCTTC
CDR3aa: CASSPGSRGFIDEQFF
j_gene: TRBJ2-1
d_gene: -
abundance: many
v_gene: TRBV18

CDR3nt: TGTGCCAGCAGTTACGAGGGCAGGGGAATCTGGGCTTTCTTT
CDR3aa: CASSYEGRGIWAFF
j_gene: TRBJ1-1
d_gene: -
abundance: -
v_gene: TRBV6-6

CDR3nt: TGTGCCACCAGTGAAAGCGGGACCAAGGGTAATGAGCAGTTCTTC
CDR3aa: CATSESGTKGNEQFF
j_gene: TRBJ2-1
d_gene: TRBD2
abundance: -
v_gene: TRBV24-1

CDR3nt: TGTGCCAGCAGCCAAGATTTCGCGGGAAGCCTAATCCCTTTCTTT
CDR3aa: CASSQDFAGSLIPFF
j_gene: TRBJ1-1
d_gene: -
abundance: -
v_gene: TRBV3-1/TRBV3-2

CDR3nt: TGTGCCAGCAGGGGCGGGACAGGGGCCACTGAAGCTTTCTTT
CDR3aa: CASRGGTGATEAFF
j_gene: TRBJ1-1
d_gene: TRBD1
abundance: -
v_gene: TRBV2

CDR3nt: TGTGCCAGTAGTCCACGGACAGGGAGTATGGGGTATGGCTACACCTTC
CDR3aa: CASSPRTGSMGYGYTF
j_gene: TRBJ1-2
d_gene: TRBD1
abundance: -
v_gene: TRBV19

CDR3nt: TGTGCCAGCAGCCCATCGGGGGGGGTCAATCAGCCCCAGCATTTT
CDR3aa: CASSPSGGVNQPQHF
j_gene: TRBJ1-5
d_gene: -
abundance: -
v_gene: TRBV6-5

CDR3nt: TGTGCCAGCACCCTTCGGGACATGGGGAATTCACCCCTCCACTTT
CDR3aa: CASTLRDMGNSPLHF
j_gene: TRBJ1-6
d_gene: -
abundance: -
v_gene: TRBV2

CDR3nt: TGCGCCAGCAGCTGGGGGGCAGGGGGCCAACGCTACACCTTC
CDR3aa: CASSWGAGGQRYTF
j_gene: TRBJ1-2
d_gene: TRBD1
abundance: -
v_gene: TRBV5-1

CDR3nt: TGTGCCAGCAGCTCCCCGGGACAGGGATTACCCGAAGCTTTCTTT
CDR3aa: CASSSPGQGLPEAFF
j_gene: TRBJ1-1
d_gene: TRBD1
abundance: -
v_gene: TRBV7-2

CDR3nt: TGCGCCAGCACAGAGACTCGGACAGGGATATCTCTGAACACTGAAGCTTTCTTT
CDR3aa: CASTETRTGISLNTEAFF
j_gene: TRBJ1-1
d_gene: TRBD1
abundance: -
v_gene: TRBV10-1

CDR3nt: TGTGCCAGCAGTCCCCGGAGCTCCTATAATTCACCCCTCCACTTT
CDR3aa: CASSPRSSYNSPLHF
j_gene: TRBJ1-6
d_gene: -
abundance: -
v_gene: TRBV27

CDR3nt: TGTGCCAGCAGGACCGACAGGGGGGGCTATGGCTACACCTTC
CDR3aa: CASRTDRGGYGYTF
j_gene: TRBJ1-2
d_gene: TRBD1
abundance: -
v_gene: TRBV27

CDR3nt: TGTGCCAGCAATCTGGGACCCGGGACTCACAATGAGCAGTTCTTC
CDR3aa: CASNLGPGTHNEQFF
j_gene: TRBJ2-1
d_gene: -
abundance: -
v_gene: TRBV6-5

CDR3nt: TGTGCCAGCAGCCACGGTGTTAACTATGGCTACACCTTC
CDR3aa: CASSHGVNYGYTF
j_gene: TRBJ1-2
d_gene: -
abundance: -
v_gene: TRBV3-1/TRBV3-2

CDR3nt: TGTGCCAGCAGCCAAGATGTGGCGGGAAATGAAAAACTGTTTTTT
CDR3aa: CASSQDVAGNEKLFF
j_gene: TRBJ1-4
d_gene: -
abundance: -
v_gene: TRBV3-1/TRBV3-2

CDR3nt: TGTGCCTGGAGCTACCCCTGGGGGCGGGGGAGCTCCTACAATGAGCAGTTCTTC
CDR3aa: CAWSYPWGRGSSYNEQFF
j_gene: TRBJ2-1
d_gene: -
abundance: -
v_gene: TRBV30

CDR3nt: TGTGCCAGCAGTCACTCCTACAATGAGCAGTTCTTC
CDR3aa: CASSHSYNEQFF
j_gene: TRBJ2-1
d_gene: -
abundance: once
v_gene: TRBV6-2/TRBV6-3

CDR3nt: TGTGCCAGCAGCCCGGGGGTGGGTACCCCCCCCCATACGCAGTATTTT
CDR3aa: CASSPGVGTPPHTQYF
j_gene: TRBJ2-3
d_gene: -
abundance: -
v_gene: TRBV6-6

CDR3nt: TGTGCCAGCAGCTTGGGGACAGGGGACTCTGGGGCCAACGTCCTGACTTTC
CDR3aa: CASSLGTGDSGANVLTF
j_gene: TRBJ2-6
d_gene: TRBD1
abundance: -
v_gene: TRBV11-3

CDR3nt: TGTGCCAGCAGCCGAGATGCGGGGGGCGCGGAGACCCAGTACTTC
CDR3aa: CASSRDAGGAETQYF
j_gene: TRBJ2-5
d_gene: TRBD2
abundance: -
v_gene: TRBV11-2

CDR3nt: TGTGCCAGCAGCTTTATAGCGTCGCGGACCGGGGAGCTGTTTTTT
CDR3aa: CASSFIASRTGELFF
j_gene: TRBJ2-2
d_gene: -
abundance: -
v_gene: TRBV7-2

CDR3nt: TGTGCCAGCTCACCATATTACGGGAACTATGGCTACACCTTC
CDR3aa: CASSPYYGNYGYTF
j_gene: TRBJ1-2
d_gene: -
abundance: -
v_gene: TRBV18

CDR3nt: TGCGCCAGCAGTAAAGACAGGGGGAACACCGGGGAGCTGTTTTTT
CDR3aa: CASSKDRGNTGELFF
j_gene: TRBJ2-2
d_gene: TRBD1
abundance: -
v_gene: TRBV5-1

CDR3nt: TGTGCCAGCAGCTATAGAGGGGGTTTGGAGGCTTTCTTT
CDR3aa: CASSYRGGLEAFF
j_gene: TRBJ1-1
d_gene: -
abundance: once
v_gene: TRBV7-2

CDR3nt: TGTGCCTGGAGCCGTTCTAATTCACCCCTCCACTTT
CDR3aa: CAWSRSNSPLHF
j_gene: TRBJ1-6
d_gene: -
abundance: once
v_gene: TRBV30

CDR3nt: TGTGCCAGCAGCGCCAACCTGAGGGATCAGCCCCAGCATTTT
CDR3aa: CASSANLRDQPQHF
j_gene: TRBJ1-5
d_gene: -
abundance: -
v_gene: TRBV7-2

CDR3nt: TGTGCCAGCAGCCTCACCGGGACAGTCAACACTGAAGCTTTCTTT
CDR3aa: CASSLTGTVNTEAFF
j_gene: TRBJ1-1
d_gene: TRBD1
abundance: once
v_gene: TRBV6-5

CDR3nt: TGTGCCTGGAACAGGGGACCCACAGATACGCAGTATTTT
CDR3aa: CAWNRGPTDTQYF
j_gene: TRBJ2-3
d_gene: TRBD1
abundance: -
v_gene: TRBV30

CDR3nt: TGTGCCAGTAGTGGAGCAATCTATGGCTACACCTTC
CDR3aa: CASSGAIYGYTF
j_gene: TRBJ1-2
d_gene: -
abundance: -
v_gene: TRBV19

CDR3nt: TGTGCCAGCAGCTCGGGCAGGGGGTACGACGAGCAGTACTTC
CDR3aa: CASSSGRGYDEQYF
j_gene: TRBJ2-7
d_gene: TRBD1
abundance: -
v_gene: TRBV5-8